This TCR beta chain derives from a study of shared clonotypes between healthy human individuals. As for this clone: No antigen is known for it. This specimen includes other DNA sequences encoding the same CDR3.

Broader study findings: Estimated richness values were generally larger in naive subsets than in memory subsets. Owing to a small donor count, the genetic and exposure-history diversity represented was limited.

Source study methods: Junction-only sequences produced by ImmunoSEQ had no quality scores, so filtering differed. Profiling relied on immunoSEQ multiplex PCR, and the TCRdb table lists in-frame clones only, not all of them. V and J calls and clone size are those listed in that table; D and trimming were worked out from the DNA. Of over a million clones listed, roughly 95% are singletons. V was cut by 3 bases and J by 2 bases, with 6 bases left in between. Germline loops: CDR1 SGDLS, CDR2 YYNGEE. The CDR3 is 13 residues long. This receptor was identified in a man aged 30 to 39 in good health. Sequencing input: naive CD4+ T cells sorted from blood. Subset described: CD45RA+ positively selected. The chain recombines TRBV9 with TRBJ2-1; the D is unclear. In DNA form, the CDR3 reads TGTGCCAGCAGCGAGGTAGCCTACAATGAGCAGTTCTTC. It specifies CASSEVAYNEQFF. The variable domain in full, with the rest retrieved from reference TRBV9 and TRBJ2-1, is DSGVTQTPKHLITATGQRVTLRCSPRSGDLSVYWYQQSLDQGLQFLIQYYNGEERAKGNILERFSAQQFPDLHSELNLSSLELGDSALYFCASSEVAYNEQFFGPGTRLTVL.